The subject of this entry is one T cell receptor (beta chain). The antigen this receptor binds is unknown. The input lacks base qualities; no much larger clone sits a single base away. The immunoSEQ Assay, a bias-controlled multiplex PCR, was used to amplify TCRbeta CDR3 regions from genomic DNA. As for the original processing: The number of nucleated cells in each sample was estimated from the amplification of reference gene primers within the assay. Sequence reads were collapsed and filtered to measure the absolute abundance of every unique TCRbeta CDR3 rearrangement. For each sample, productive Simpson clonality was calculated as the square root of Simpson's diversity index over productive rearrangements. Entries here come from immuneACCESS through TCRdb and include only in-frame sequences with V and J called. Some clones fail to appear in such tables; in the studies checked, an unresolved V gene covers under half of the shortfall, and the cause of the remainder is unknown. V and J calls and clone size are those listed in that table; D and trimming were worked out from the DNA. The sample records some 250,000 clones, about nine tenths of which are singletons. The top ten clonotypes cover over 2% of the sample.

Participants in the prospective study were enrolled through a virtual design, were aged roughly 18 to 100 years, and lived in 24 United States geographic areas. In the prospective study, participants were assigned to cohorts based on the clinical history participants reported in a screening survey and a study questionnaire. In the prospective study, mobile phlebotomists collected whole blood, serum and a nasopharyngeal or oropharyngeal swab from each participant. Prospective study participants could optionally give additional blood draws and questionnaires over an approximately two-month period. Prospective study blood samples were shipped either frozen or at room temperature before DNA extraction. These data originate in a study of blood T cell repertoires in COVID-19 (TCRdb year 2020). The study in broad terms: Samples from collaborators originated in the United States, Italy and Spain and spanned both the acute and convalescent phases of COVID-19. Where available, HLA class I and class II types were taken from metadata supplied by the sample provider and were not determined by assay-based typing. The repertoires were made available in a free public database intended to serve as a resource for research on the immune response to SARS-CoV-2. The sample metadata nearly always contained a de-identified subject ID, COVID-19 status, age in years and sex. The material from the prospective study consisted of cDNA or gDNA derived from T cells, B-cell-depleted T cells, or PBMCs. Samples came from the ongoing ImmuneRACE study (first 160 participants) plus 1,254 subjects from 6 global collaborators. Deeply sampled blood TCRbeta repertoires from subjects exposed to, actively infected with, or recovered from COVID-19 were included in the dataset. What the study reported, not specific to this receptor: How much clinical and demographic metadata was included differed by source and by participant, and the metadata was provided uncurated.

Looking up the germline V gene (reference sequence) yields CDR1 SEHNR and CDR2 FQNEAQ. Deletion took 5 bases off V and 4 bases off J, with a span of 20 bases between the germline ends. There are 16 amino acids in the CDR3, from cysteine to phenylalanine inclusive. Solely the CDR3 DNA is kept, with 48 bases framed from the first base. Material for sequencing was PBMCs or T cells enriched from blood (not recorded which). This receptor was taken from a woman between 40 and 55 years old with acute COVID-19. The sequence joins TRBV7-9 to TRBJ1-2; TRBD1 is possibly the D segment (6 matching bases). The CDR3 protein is CASSPSGGASSYGYTF. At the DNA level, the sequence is TGTGCCAGCAGCCCCAGTGGGGGGGCAAGTAGCTATGGCTACACCTTC.